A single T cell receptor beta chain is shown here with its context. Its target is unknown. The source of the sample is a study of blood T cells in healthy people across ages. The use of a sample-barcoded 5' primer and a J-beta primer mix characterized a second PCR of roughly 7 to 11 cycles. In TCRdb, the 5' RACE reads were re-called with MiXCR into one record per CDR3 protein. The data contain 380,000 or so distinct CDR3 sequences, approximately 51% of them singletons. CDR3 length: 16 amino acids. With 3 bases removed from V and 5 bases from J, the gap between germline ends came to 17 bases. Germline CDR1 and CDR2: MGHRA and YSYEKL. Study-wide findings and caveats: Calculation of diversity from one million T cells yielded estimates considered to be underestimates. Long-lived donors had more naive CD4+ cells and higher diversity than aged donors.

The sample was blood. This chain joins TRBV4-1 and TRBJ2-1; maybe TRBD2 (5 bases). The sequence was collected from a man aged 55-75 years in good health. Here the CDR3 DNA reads TGCGCCAGCAGCCAGATAGGAGGAAGCGCCCACAATGAGCAGTTCTTC. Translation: CASSQIGGSAHNEQFF.